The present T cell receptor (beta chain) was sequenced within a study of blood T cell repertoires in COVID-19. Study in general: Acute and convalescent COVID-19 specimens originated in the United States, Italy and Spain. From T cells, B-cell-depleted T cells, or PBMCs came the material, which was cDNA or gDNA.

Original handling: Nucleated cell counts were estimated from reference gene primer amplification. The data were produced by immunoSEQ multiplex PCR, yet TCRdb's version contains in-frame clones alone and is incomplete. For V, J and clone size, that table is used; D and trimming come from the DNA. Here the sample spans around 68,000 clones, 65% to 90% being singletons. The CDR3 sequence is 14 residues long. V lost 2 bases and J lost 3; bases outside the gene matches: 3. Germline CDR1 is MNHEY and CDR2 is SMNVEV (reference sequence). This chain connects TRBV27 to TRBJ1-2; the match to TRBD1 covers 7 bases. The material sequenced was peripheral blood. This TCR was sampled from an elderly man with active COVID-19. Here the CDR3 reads CASSLQQGYYGYTF. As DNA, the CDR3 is TGTGCCAGCAGTTTACAACAGGGGTACTATGGCTACACCTTC.